This passage covers 5 T cell receptor beta chains from one sample sequenced in a study of blood T cell repertoires in COVID-19. Method: immunoSEQ multiplex PCR; TCRdb's copy keeps in-frame clones and lacks some. This sample has around 160,000 clones; approximately 91% occur once, and the top ten carry approximately 2.4%. Material for sequencing was peripheral blood. These receptors came from a human donor in a cohort sampled during active COVID-19.

The rearrangement joins TRBV5-6 to TRBJ1-5, with unresolved D. CDR1 SGHDT and CDR2 YYEEEE come from the germline V gene. This CDR3 is built from 15 residues. Trimming stripped 4 bases from V and 6 bases from J, with 17 bases between. The CDR3 protein is CASSPRYGSSQPQHF. The CDR3 region has the DNA TGTGCCAGCAGCCCCAGGTATGGGTCGTCTCAGCCCCAGCATTTT. Complete variable domain (other parts from reference TRBV5-6 and TRBJ1-5): DAGVTQSPTHLIKTRGQQVTLRCSPKSGHDTVSWYQQALGQGPQFIFQYYEEEERQRGNFPDRFSGHQFPNYSSELNVNALLLGDSALYLCASSPRYGSSQPQHFGDGTRLSIL.

This clone was seen only a few times. The chain employs TRBV7-6 and TRBJ1-6; 7 bases are shared with TRBD1. The trim removed 5 bases at V and 7 bases at J, leaving 2 bases unmatched. This CDR3 spans 13 amino acids. CDR1 SGHVS and CDR2 FNYEAQ come from the germline V gene. CDR3 residues: CASSPQGNSPLHF. The CDR3 DNA sequence: TGTGCCAGCAGCCCACAGGGGAATTCACCCCTCCACTTT.

With regard to this clone: Since a much larger clone is just one base distant, this may be a read error. The J gene is TRBJ1-1, the V gene TRBV14; maybe TRBD1 (6 bases). Trimming shortened V by 4 bases and J by 1 base, and 7 bases separated the two germline ends. CDR3 size: 13 residues. From germline, CDR1 is SGHDN and CDR2 FVKESK. In nucleotides, the CDR3 is TGTGCCAGCAGCCGGACAGCGAACACTGAAGCTTTCTTT. Translated, it gives CASSRTANTEAFF.

The chain couples TRBV7-8 to TRBJ2-4, with 8 bases fitting TRBD1. J was trimmed by 4 bases and V by 0 bases; bases with no gene match: 2. Per germline, CDR1 SGHVS and CDR2 FQNEAQ. The CDR3 is made up of 15 amino acids. CDR3 DNA sequence: TGTGCCAGCAGCTTAGCGGGGACAGGAAAAAACATTCAGTACTTC. This encodes CASSLAGTGKNIQYF.

This chain uses TRBV19 with TRBJ2-7, with 8 bases fitting TRBD1. Trimming at V came to 3 bases and at J to 0 bases, leaving 4 bases not matched to a gene. The CDR3 covers 15 residues. Germline V CDR1 and CDR2: LNHDA, SQIVND (reference sequence). CDR3 sequence (DNA): TGTGCCAGTAGTATGGGGACAGGCAGCTCCTACGAGCAGTACTTC. It encodes CASSMGTGSSYEQYF. Full variable domain (rest looked up from reference TRBV19 and TRBJ2-7): DGGITQSPKYLFRKEGQNVTLSCEQNLNHDAMYWYRQDPGQGLRLIYYSQIVNDFQKGDIAEGYSVSREKKESFPLTVTSAQKNPTAFYLCASSMGTGSSYEQYFGPGTRLTVT.